This TCR beta chain is drawn from a study of cytomegalovirus exposure and HLA in healthy donors. With regard to this clone: What it recognizes is unknown.

General study points: On later analysis, the bulk of CMV-associated TCR beta chains appeared to be HLA-restricted. Exclusion as indistinguishable affected some V segments, including TRBV6-2 and TRBV6-3. Several of the most significant clusters appeared linked to common viral pathogens, based on a later analysis.

The primer mix had 60 Vbeta and 13 Jbeta primers. TCRdb keeps only in-frame clones here, not all; method: immunoSEQ multiplex PCR. In the table there are approximately 170,000 clones, roughly 84% of which are singletons. CDR3 size: 16 residues. Germline V lookup: CDR1 SGHTS, CDR2 YDEGEE. Trimming took 0 bases from V and 4 from J; bases not matched to a gene: 4. The chain is built from TRBV5-8 and TRBJ2-3; 11 bases line up with TRBD2. The clonotype originates from a man aged 30-40 years in good health and CMV-seropositive. Sequencing was carried out using PBMCs. The CDR3 sequence is CASSLGTSGSADTQYF. In DNA, the CDR3 is TGTGCCAGCAGCTTGGGAACTAGCGGGAGTGCAGATACGCAGTATTTT.